This TCR beta chain is from a study of T cells in Graves' hyperthyroidism and ophthalmopathy. RNA transcripts yielded amplified TCR beta CDR3 regions. An initial round of RT-PCR targeting the TCR CDR3 relied on the HTBI primer set. A single record per CDR3 protein comes from TCRdb applying MiXCR to the multiplex PCR reads. The sample lists 490,000 or so distinct CDR3 sequences, approximately 22% occurring once. This receptor was identified in a woman in her seventies with Graves' ophthalmopathy. Material: blood.

In DNA, the CDR3 is TGCAGTGCTAGAGACCTAGCGGGAGAATCTAGCACAGATACGCAGTATTTT. Its translation is CSARDLAGESSTDTQYF. The chain combines TRBV20-1 with TRBJ2-3, with 10 nucleotides matching TRBD2. The CDR3 is 17 residues long. Germline V lookup: CDR1 DFQATT, CDR2 SNEGSKA (reference sequence). Germline trimming cut 0 bases from V and 0 bases from J; bases unmatched to any gene: 6.